This TCR beta chain comes out of a study of Ad26.COV2.S vaccination and SARS-CoV-2 variants. Measured with immunoSEQ multiplex PCR; TCRdb has only the in-frame clones, and not every one. Altogether 300,000 to 400,000 clones are present, around four fifths being singletons, with the ten largest covering 2.1%. The treatment was: about 20 received Ad26.COV2.S at low or high dose, single or two shots; 5 received placebo; per-sample allocation not given. Collection of samples fell on day 63 after the first vaccine or placebo injection. The CDR3 is 14 residues long. From germline, CDR1 is MNHEY and CDR2 SVGAGI. The V and J ends lost 6 bases and 7 bases, in that order; junction bases with no gene match: 5.

The V call is TRBV6-5, the J call TRBJ1-6; 8 bases match TRBD1. The source material was peripheral blood, sampled in a trial of Ad26.COV2.S vaccine versus placebo. This TCR derives from a person aged 18-65 years who received the Ad26.COV2.S COVID-19 vaccine or a placebo. The CDR3 DNA follows: TGTGCCAGCAGGCAGGGGGCGAACAATTCACCCCTCCACTTT. The encoded protein is CASRQGANNSPLHF.